This T cell receptor (beta chain) derives from a study of blood T cell repertoires in COVID-19. As for the study in general: Acute-phase and convalescent COVID-19 samples originated in the United States, Italy and Spain. Sources were T cells, B-cell-depleted T cells, or PBMCs; the material itself was cDNA or gDNA.

The length of the CDR3 is 15 residues. The germline V gene has CDR1 SGHRS and CDR2 YFSETQ. Trimming took 2 bases from V and 1 from J; bases not matched to a gene: 1. This clone appeared a single time. Per the original methods: Estimates of nucleated cell counts were drawn from the amplification of reference gene primers. Measured with immunoSEQ multiplex PCR; TCRdb has only the in-frame clones, and not every one. D and trimming come from the DNA, and the V and J calls and clone size come from that table. Of 200,000 to 300,000 clones listed, 70% to 90% are singletons. V is TRBV5-1 and J is TRBJ2-2; 8 bases agree with TRBD2. Input material: peripheral blood. The TCR was taken from a woman aged 40-49 years with acute or convalescent COVID-19. The CDR3 DNA reads TGCGCCAGCAGCTTAGCGGGGGTGAACACCGGGGAGCTGTTTTTT. It translates to CASSLAGVNTGELFF.